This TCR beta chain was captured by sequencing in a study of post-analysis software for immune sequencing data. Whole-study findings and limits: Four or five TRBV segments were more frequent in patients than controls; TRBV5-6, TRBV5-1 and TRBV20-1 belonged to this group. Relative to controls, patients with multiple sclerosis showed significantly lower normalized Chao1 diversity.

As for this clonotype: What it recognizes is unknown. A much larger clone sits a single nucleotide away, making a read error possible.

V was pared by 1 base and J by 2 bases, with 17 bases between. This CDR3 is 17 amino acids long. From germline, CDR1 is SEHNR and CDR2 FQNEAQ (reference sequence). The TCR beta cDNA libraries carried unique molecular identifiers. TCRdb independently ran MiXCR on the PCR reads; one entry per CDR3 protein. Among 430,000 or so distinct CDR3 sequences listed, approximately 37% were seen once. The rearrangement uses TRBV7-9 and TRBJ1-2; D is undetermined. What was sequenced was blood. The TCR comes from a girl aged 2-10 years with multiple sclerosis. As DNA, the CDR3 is TGTGCCAGCAGCTTAGGGAGCGGCCGACGAGCCAACTATGGCTACACCTTC. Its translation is CASSLGSGRRANYGYTF.